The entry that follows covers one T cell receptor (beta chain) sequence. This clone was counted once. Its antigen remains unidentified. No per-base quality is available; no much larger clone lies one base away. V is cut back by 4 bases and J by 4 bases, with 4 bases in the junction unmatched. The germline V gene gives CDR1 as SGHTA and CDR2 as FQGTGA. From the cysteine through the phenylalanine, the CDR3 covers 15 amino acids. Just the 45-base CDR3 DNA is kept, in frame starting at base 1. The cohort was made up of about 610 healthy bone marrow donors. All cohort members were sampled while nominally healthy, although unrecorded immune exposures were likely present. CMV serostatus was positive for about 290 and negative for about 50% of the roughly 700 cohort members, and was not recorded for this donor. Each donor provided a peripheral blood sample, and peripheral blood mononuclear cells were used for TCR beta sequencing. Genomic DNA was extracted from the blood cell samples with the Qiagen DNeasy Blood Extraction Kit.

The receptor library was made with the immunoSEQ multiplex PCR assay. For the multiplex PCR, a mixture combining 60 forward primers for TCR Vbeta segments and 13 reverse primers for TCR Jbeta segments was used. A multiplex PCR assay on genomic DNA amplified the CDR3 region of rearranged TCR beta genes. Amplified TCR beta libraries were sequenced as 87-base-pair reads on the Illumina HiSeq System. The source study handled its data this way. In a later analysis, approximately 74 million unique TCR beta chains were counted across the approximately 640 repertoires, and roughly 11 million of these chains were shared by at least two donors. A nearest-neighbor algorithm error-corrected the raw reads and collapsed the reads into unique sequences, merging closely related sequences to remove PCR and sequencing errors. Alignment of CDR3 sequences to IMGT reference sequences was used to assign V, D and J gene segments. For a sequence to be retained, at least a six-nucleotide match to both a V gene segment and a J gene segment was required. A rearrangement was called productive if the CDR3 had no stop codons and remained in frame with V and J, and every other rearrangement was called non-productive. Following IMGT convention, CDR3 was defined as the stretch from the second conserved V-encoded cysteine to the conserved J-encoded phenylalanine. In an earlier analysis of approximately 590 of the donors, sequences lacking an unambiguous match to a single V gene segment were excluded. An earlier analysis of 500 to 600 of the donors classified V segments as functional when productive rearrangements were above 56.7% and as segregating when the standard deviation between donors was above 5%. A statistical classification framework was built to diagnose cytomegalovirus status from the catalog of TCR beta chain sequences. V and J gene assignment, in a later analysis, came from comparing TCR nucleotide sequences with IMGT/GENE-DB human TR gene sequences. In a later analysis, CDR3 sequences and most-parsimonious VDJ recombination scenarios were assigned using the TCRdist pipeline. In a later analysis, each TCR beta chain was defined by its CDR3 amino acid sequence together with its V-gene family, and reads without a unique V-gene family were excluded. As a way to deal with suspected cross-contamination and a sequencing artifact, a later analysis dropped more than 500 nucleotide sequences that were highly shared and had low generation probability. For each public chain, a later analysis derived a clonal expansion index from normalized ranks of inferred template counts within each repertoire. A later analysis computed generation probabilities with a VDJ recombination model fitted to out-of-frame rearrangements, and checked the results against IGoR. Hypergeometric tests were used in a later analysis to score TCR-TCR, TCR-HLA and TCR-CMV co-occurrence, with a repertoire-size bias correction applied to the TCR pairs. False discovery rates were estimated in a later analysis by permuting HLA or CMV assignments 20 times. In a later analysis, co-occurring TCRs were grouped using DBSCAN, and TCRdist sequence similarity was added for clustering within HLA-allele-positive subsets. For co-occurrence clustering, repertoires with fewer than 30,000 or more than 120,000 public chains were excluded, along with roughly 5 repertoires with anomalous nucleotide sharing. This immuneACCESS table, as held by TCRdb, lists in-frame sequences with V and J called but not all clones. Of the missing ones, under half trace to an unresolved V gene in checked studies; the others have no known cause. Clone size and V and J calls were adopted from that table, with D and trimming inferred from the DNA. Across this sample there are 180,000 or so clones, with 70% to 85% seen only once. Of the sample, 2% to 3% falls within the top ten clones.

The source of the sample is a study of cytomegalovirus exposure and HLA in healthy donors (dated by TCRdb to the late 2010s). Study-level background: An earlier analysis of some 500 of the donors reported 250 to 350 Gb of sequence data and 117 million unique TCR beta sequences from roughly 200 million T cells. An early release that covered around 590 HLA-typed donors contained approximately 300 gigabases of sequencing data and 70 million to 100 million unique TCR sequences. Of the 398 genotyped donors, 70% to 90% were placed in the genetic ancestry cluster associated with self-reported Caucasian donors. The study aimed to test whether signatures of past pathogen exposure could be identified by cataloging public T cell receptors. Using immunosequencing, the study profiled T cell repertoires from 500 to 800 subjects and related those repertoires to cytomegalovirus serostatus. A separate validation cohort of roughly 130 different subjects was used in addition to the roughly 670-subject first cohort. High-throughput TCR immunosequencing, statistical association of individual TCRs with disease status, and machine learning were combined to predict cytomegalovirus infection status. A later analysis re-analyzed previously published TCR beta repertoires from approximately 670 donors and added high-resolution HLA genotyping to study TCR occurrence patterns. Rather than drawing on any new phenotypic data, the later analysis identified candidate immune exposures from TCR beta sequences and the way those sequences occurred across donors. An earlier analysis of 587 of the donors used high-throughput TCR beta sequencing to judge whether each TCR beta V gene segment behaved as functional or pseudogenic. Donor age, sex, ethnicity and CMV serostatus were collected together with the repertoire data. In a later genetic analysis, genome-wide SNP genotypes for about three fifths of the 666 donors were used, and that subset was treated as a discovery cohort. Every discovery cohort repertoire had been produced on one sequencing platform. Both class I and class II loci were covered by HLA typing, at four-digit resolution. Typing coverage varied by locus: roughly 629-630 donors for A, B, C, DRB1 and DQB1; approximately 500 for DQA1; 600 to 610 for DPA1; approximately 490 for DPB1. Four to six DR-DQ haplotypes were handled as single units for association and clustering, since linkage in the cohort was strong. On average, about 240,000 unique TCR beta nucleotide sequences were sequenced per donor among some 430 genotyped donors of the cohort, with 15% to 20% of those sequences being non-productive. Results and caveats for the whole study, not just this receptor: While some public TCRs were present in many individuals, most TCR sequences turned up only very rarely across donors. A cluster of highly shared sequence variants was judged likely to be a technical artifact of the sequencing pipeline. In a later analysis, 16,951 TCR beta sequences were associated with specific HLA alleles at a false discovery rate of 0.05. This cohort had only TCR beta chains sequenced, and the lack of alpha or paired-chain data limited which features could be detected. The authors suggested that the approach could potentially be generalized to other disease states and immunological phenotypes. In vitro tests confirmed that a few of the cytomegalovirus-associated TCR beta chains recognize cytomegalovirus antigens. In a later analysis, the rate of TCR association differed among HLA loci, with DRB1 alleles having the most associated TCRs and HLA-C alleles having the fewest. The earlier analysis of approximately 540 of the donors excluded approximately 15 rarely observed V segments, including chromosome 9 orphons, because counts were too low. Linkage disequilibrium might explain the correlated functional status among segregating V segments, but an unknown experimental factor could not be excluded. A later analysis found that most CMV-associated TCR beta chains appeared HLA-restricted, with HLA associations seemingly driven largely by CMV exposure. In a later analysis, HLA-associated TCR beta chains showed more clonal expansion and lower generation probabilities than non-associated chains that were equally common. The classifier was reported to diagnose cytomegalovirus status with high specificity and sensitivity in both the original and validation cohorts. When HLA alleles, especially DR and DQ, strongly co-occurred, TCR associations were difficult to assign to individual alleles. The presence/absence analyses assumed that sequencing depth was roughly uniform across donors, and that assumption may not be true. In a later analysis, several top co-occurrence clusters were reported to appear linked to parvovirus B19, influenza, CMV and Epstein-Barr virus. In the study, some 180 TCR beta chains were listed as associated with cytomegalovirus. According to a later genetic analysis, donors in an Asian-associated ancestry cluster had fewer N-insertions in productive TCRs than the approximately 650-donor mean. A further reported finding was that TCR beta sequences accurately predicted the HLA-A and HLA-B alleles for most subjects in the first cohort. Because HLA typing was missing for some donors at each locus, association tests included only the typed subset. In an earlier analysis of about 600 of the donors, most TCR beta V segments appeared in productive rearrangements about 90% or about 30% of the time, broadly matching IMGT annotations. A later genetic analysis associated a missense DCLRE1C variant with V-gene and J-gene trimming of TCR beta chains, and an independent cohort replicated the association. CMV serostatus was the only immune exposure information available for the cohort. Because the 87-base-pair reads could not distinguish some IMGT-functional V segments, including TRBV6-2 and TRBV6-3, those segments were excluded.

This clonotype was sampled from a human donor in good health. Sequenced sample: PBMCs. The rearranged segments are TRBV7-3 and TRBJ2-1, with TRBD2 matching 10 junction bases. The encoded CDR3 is CASSSGAGGYNEQFF. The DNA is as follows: TGTGCCAGCAGCTCGGGAGCGGGGGGGTACAATGAGCAGTTCTTC.